This T cell receptor beta chain was captured by sequencing in a study of prognosis after radiotherapy for stage I lung cancer. The authors amplified TCR beta CDR3 from genomic DNA using two-round multiplex PCR. Round-one PCR had primers specific to each TRBV and TRBJ gene. One entry per CDR3 protein, called by TCRdb with MiXCR from the multiplex PCR reads. The sample comprises fewer than 35,000 distinct CDR3 sequences, about 43% of which are singletons, and 16% rests with the top ten. The material was PBMCs, obtained before or after stereotactic body radiation therapy (not recorded which). This receptor was obtained from a donor aged 50 or older with non-small cell lung cancer.

This CDR3 is CASSTAQGAHNEQFF. In DNA form, the CDR3 reads TGTGCCAGCAGTACGGCACAGGGCGCTCACAATGAGCAGTTCTTC. The rearrangement links TRBV6-1 to TRBJ2-1, with D possibly matching TRBD1 (6 bases). Trimming stripped 5 bases from V and 5 bases from J, with 16 bases between. Germline CDR1 MNHNS, CDR2 SASEGT. The CDR3 extends over 15 amino acids.